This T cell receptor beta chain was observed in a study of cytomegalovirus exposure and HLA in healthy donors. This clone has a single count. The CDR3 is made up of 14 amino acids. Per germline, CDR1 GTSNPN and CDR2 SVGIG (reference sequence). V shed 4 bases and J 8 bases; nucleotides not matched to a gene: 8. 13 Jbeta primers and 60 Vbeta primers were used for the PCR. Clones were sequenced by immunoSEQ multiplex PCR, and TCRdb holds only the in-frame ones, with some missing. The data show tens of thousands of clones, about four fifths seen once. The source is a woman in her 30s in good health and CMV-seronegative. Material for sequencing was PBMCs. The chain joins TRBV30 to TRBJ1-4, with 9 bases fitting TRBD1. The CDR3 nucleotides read TGTGCCTGGAAGGCCGGGACAGGGAACGAAAAACTGTTTTTT. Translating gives CAWKAGTGNEKLFF.